These 28 T cell receptor beta chains came from one sample sequenced in a study of T cell responses to AZD1222 COVID-19 vaccine. TCRdb keeps only in-frame clones here, not all; method: immunoSEQ multiplex PCR. The table has 140,000 to 150,000 clones, about 93% seen once. The sample in question was peripheral blood, obtained on day 0 of AZD1222 vaccination. These receptors were obtained from an adult in good health.

The genes are TRBV19 and TRBJ2-7; D remains unclear. This CDR3 region has 15 residues. Trimming pared 5 bases from V and 1 base from J, leaving 15 bases between. CDR1 and CDR2 from the germline V gene are LNHDA and SQIVND (reference sequence). CDR3 region: CASSSRTHRSYEQYF. The CDR3 nucleotides read TGTGCCAGTAGTTCCAGGACCCACCGGTCCTACGAGCAGTACTTC.

This chain uses TRBV7-3 with TRBJ2-2; D is unclear. Trimming cost V 5 bases and J 1 base, with 5 bases left between them. CDR3 length: 13 residues. The germline V gene encodes CDR1 SGHTA and CDR2 FQGTGA. CDR3 protein: CASSPGNTGELFF. In DNA, the CDR3 is TGTGCCAGCAGCCCAGGGAACACCGGGGAGCTGTTTTTT.

V gene TRBV20-1 combines with J gene TRBJ1-1; D is possibly TRBD1 (5 bases). The CDR3 extends over 11 amino acids. Germline V gene data show CDR1 as DFQATT and CDR2 as SNEGSKA (reference sequence). In DNA, the CDR3 is TGCAGCCTGGGCTTGGGGGCTGAAGCTTTCTTT. Encoded protein: CSLGLGAEAFF.

This clone occurred once. This rearrangement joins TRBV14 to TRBJ2-7; D gene ambiguous. This CDR3 is built from 14 residues. CDR1 SGHDN and CDR2 FVKESK come from the germline V gene. V dropped 1 base and J dropped 0 bases, with 7 bases sitting between them. The CDR3 bases are TGTGCCAGCAGCCAAGTGGTCAGCTCCTACGAGCAGTACTTC. As protein: CASSQVVSSYEQYF.

This rearrangement joins TRBV19 to TRBJ2-3; possible D gene TRBD2, 6 bases. The CDR3 length is 15 residues. Trimming shortened V by 3 bases and J by 5 bases, and 15 bases separated the two germline ends. Germline V gives CDR1 LNHDA, CDR2 SQIVND (reference sequence). In nucleotides, the CDR3 is TGTGCCAGTAGTATGGTTAGCGGAGAGAGAGATACGCAGTATTTT. Translating it yields CASSMVSGERDTQYF.

CDR3 nucleotides: TGTGCCAGCAGCTCCTTCACAGATACGCAGTATTTT. Protein: CASSSFTDTQYF. The rearrangement links TRBV11-2 to TRBJ2-3; D call uncertain. Germline-derived CDR1 and CDR2 are SGHAT and FQNNGV. Deletions cut 4 bases from V and 2 bases from J, with 4 bases between. The CDR3 is made up of 12 amino acids.

V usage is TRBV5-6 and J usage is TRBJ1-1; D is undetermined. The CDR3 is made up of 14 amino acids. V lost 1 base to trimming and J lost 10 bases, with 17 bases between them. The germline CDR1 and CDR2 sequences are SGHDT and YYEEEE. CDR3 sequence reads: CASSLYRGPFGAFF. The CDR3 DNA reads as TGTGCCAGCAGCTTGTATCGGGGTCCCTTTGGAGCTTTCTTT.

The gene calls are TRBV6-1 and TRBJ1-6; D is ambiguous. Deletions cut 2 bases from V and 7 bases from J, with 12 bases between. The germline gives CDR1 MNHNS, CDR2 SASEGT. CDR3 size: 15 residues. Written as DNA, the CDR3 is TGTGCCAGCAGTGAACGATGGCAGGAGAATTCACCCCTCCACTTT. Protein product: CASSERWQENSPLHF.

This rearrangement joins TRBV10-3 to TRBJ2-2, with 10 bases aligning to TRBD2. Unmatched junction bases numbered 5, after V lost 6 bases and J lost 4 bases. This CDR3 spans 15 amino acids. In germline, CDR1 is ENHRY, CDR2 SYGVKD. CDR3: CAIRPGLAITGELFF. As DNA, the CDR3 is TGTGCCATCAGACCGGGACTAGCGATCACCGGGGAGCTGTTTTTT.

The chain uses TRBV9 and TRBJ2-3; D unclear. The CDR3 is 13 amino acids. Between the trimmed V and J ends, which lost 0 bases and 0 bases, there was a span of 2 bases. Germline V gives CDR1 SGDLS, CDR2 YYNGEE. The CDR3 region is CASSVASTDTQYF. CDR3 in DNA: TGTGCCAGCAGCGTAGCCAGCACAGATACGCAGTATTTT.

This CDR3 reads CAWSLGNQPQHF. The CDR3 DNA follows: TGTGCCTGGAGTCTTGGTAATCAGCCCCAGCATTTT. The chain joins TRBV30 to TRBJ1-5; D remains unclear. The CDR3 is made up of 12 amino acids. Germline CDR1 GTSNPN, CDR2 SVGIG (reference sequence). V was pared by 2 bases and J by 4 bases, with 6 bases between.

This chain links TRBV6-6 with TRBJ1-3; D call uncertain. The V gene's germline CDR1 is MNHNY and CDR2 SVGAGI (reference sequence). V was pared by 6 bases and J by 4 bases, with 10 bases between. CDR3 length: 13 residues. The CDR3 nucleotides read TGTGCCAGCAGGAGGGTTGAGGGAAACACCATATATTTT. It codes for CASRRVEGNTIYF.

V usage is TRBV18 and J usage is TRBJ1-5; D might be TRBD1 (5 bases). CDR1 and CDR2 (germline): KGHSH, LQKENI. V was pared by 1 base and J by 5 bases, with 12 bases between. The CDR3 is 15 residues long. CDR3 protein: CASSPQVGGDQPQHF. CDR3 coding DNA: TGTGCCAGCTCACCACAGGTTGGGGGTGATCAGCCCCAGCATTTT.

The chain has TRBV19 and TRBJ2-1; the match to TRBD2 covers 9 bases. The length of the CDR3 is 16 residues. Germline loops: CDR1 LNHDA, CDR2 SQIVND (reference sequence). V gave up 5 bases and J gave up 6 bases; unmatched junction bases: 11. The CDR3 loop is CASSHGLAGLGNEQFF. The CDR3 nucleotides read TGTGCCAGTAGTCACGGGCTAGCGGGATTAGGCAATGAGCAGTTCTTC. Drawing the rest from reference TRBV19 and TRBJ2-1, the complete variable domain is DGGITQSPKYLFRKEGQNVTLSCEQNLNHDAMYWYRQDPGQGLRLIYYSQIVNDFQKGDIAEGYSVSREKKESFPLTVTSAQKNPTAFYLCASSHGLAGLGNEQFFGPGTRLTVL.

The rearrangement links TRBV2 to TRBJ2-7; D uncertain. The germline CDR1 and CDR2 sequences are SNHLY and FYNNEI. This CDR3 spans 12 amino acids. The V end lost 4 bases, the J end lost 3 bases, and 7 bases lay between the germline ends. CDR3 protein: CASSGQGYEQYF. In DNA form, the CDR3 reads TGTGCCAGCAGTGGGCAAGGCTACGAGCAGTACTTC.

The CDR3 loop reads CAWSGSGYTF. CDR3 in DNA: TGTGCCTGGAGTGGCTCCGGCTACACCTTC. V gene TRBV30 combines with J gene TRBJ1-2, with D uncertain. CDR3 size: 10 residues. Trimming removed 1 base at V and 8 bases at J, with 5 bases between. The V gene's germline CDR1 is GTSNPN and CDR2 SVGIG (reference sequence).

The rearrangement uses TRBV24-1 and TRBJ2-1, with D possibly called TRBD1 or TRBD2 (5 bases each). The V gene's germline CDR1 is KGHDR and CDR2 SFDVKD. V was cut by 3 bases and J by 3 bases, with 20 bases left in between. CDR3 length equals 18 residues. The CDR3 coding sequence is TGTGCCACCAGTGATCCTAGCCCTACAGGTATCGGCTACAATGAGCAGTTCTTC. Translating gives CATSDPSPTGIGYNEQFF.

The V call is TRBV28, the J call TRBJ1-2, with TRBD1 identical over 9 bases. Germline-derived CDR1 and CDR2 are MDHEN and SYDVKM. The CDR3 has 15 residues. J lost 3 bases, V lost 3 bases, and 5 bases had no gene match. The CDR3 DNA sequence: TGTGCCAGCAGTTTGACAGGGGGTCCCCACTATGGCTACACCTTC. It translates to CASSLTGGPHYGYTF.

The chain has TRBV27 and TRBJ1-1; D unresolved. The CDR3 covers 16 residues. Trimming left V 3 bases short and J 2 bases short, with 16 bases between. Germline V gene lookup returns CDR1 MNHEY and CDR2 SMNVEV (reference sequence). CDR3 bases: TGTGCCAGCAGTTTTACTAGGGCCCGCCCTAACACTGAAGCTTTCTTT. Its translation: CASSFTRARPNTEAFF.

The genes are TRBV30 and TRBJ2-1; tentatively, D is TRBD2 (5 bases). From germline, CDR1 is GTSNPN and CDR2 SVGIG (reference sequence). The CDR3 covers 12 residues. The V gene lost 4 bases and the J gene lost 3 bases, with 7 bases spanning the gap. The CDR3 DNA is TGTGCCTGGACTAGCAGCTACAATGAGCAGTTCTTC. Its translation: CAWTSSYNEQFF. The full variable domain, completed using reference TRBV30 and TRBJ2-1, is SQTIHQWPATLVQPVGSPLSLECTVEGTSNPNLYWYRQAAGRGLQLLFYSVGIGQISSEVPQNLSASRPQDRQFILSSKKLLLSDSGFYLCAWTSSYNEQFFGPGTRLTVL.

The V call is TRBV27, the J call TRBJ1-5; the D gene is possibly TRBD1 (5 bases). The CDR3 is made up of 15 amino acids. V lost 2 bases to trimming and J lost 4 bases, with 12 bases between them. Germline CDR1 MNHEY, CDR2 SMNVEV (reference sequence). CDR3 sequence (DNA): TGTGCCAGCAGTTTAGTAGGGACGGCGAATCAGCCCCAGCATTTT. Its protein product is CASSLVGTANQPQHF.

This clone came up once. The rearrangement links TRBV28 to TRBJ1-2, with 7 bases fitting TRBD1. J was trimmed by 5 bases and V by 4 bases; bases with no gene match: 10. Germline V lookup: CDR1 MDHEN, CDR2 SYDVKM. This CDR3 is 15 amino acids long. CDR3 region: CASSSLRGAGYGYTF. The CDR3, as DNA: TGTGCCAGCAGTTCGCTCAGGGGGGCCGGGTATGGCTACACCTTC.

This clone is a singleton in its sample. This chain uses TRBV7-3 with TRBJ2-7, with D tentatively TRBD1 (6 bases). Trimming shortened V by 6 bases and J by 3 bases, and 18 bases separated the two germline ends. The V gene's germline CDR1 is SGHTA and CDR2 FQGTGA. The CDR3 is made up of 15 amino acids. The chain's CDR3 is CASRHRDRTYYEQYF. CDR3 nucleotide sequence: TGTGCCAGCAGACACCGAGACAGGACCTACTACGAGCAGTACTTC.

This rearrangement joins TRBV7-9 to TRBJ1-3; D gene ambiguous. This CDR3 comprises 14 residues. Per germline, CDR1 SEHNR and CDR2 FQNEAQ (reference sequence). Trimming took 6 bases from V and 9 from J, leaving 18 bases between them. The CDR3, as DNA: TGTGCCAGCAGGCCTATAAACAGTGGTGGCACCATATATTTT. The encoded protein is CASRPINSGGTIYF.

The CDR3 protein is CASSSLTGLGQPQHF. For the CDR3, the DNA is TGTGCCAGCAGCTCCTTAACGGGGCTGGGTCAGCCCCAGCATTTT. V and J are TRBV11-2 and TRBJ1-5, with a possible D match to TRBD1 (5 bases). V lost 4 bases to trimming and J lost 6 bases, with 16 bases between them. The CDR3 sequence is 15 residues long. Germline V CDR1 and CDR2: SGHAT, FQNNGV. Together with reference TRBV11-2 and TRBJ1-5, the CDR3 gives the full variable domain: EAGVAQSPRYKIIEKRQSVAFWCNPISGHATLYWYQQILGQGPKLLIQFQNNGVVDDSQLPKDRFSAERLKGVDSTLKIQPAKLEDSAVYLCASSSLTGLGQPQHFGDGTRLSIL.

The chain is built from TRBV6-1 and TRBJ2-3; D is unclear. The length of the CDR3 is 13 residues. The V and J ends lost 2 bases and 15 bases respectively, with 18 bases between them. Germline V lookup: CDR1 MNHNS, CDR2 SASEGT. The CDR3: CASSELGGSKTYF. The CDR3 bases are TGTGCCAGCAGTGAACTCGGCGGCTCAAAGACATATTTT.

This rearrangement joins TRBV10-3 to TRBJ2-6; a possible D gene is TRBD1 (6 bases). Trimming left V 10 bases short and J 0 bases short, with 13 bases between. Looked up from germline, CDR1 is ENHRY and CDR2 is SYGVKD. CDR3 length equals 15 residues. Here the CDR3 DNA reads TGTGCCACAGGTGACAGGTTCTCTGGGGCCAACGTCCTGACTTTC. Translated: CATGDRFSGANVLTF.

The J gene is TRBJ2-7, the V gene TRBV3-1 (or the pseudogene TRBV3-2); D uncertain. There are 14 residues in the CDR3. Germline V gene data show CDR1 as LGHDT and CDR2 as YNNKEL (reference sequence). V lost 1 base and J 6 bases, leaving 13 bases between the germline ends. CDR3: CASSQAWNSLEQYF. As DNA, the CDR3 is TGTGCCAGCAGCCAAGCCTGGAATAGTCTCGAGCAGTACTTC.